This T cell receptor beta chain came from a study of cytomegalovirus exposure and HLA in healthy donors. Whole-study results and caveats: Cytomegalovirus-associated TCR beta chains were listed, numbering 150 to 200. An analysis done earlier found most TCR beta V segments productive about 87% or about 30% of the time. TCR beta sequences numbering around 15,000 were associated with HLA alleles at 0.05 false discovery rate in a later analysis. In a later analysis, across HLA loci, associated TCR counts were highest for DRB1, lowest for HLA-C.

A note on this clone: The antigen is undetermined.

This CDR3 has 15 amino acids. The V gene's germline CDR1 is SNHLY and CDR2 FYNNEI. The V gene end was trimmed by 10 bases and the J gene end by 4 bases; junction bases not matched to a gene: 15. PCR was performed using 60 Vbeta and 13 Jbeta primers. Sequencing used immunoSEQ multiplex PCR; TCRdb keeps in-frame clones, though not all of them. The table records 130,000 or so clones, around 80% of them present only once. This chain joins TRBV2 and TRBJ1-2; 7 positions match TRBD1. The source of this sequence is a man younger than 40 in good health and CMV-seronegative. Sequencing was done on a sample of PBMCs. In nucleotides, the CDR3 is TGTGCCAATGAGGTCCGGACAGGAGGTAGCTATGGCTACACCTTC. Its translation: CANEVRTGGSYGYTF.